The 26 T cell receptor beta chains listed next were all sequenced from one sample in a study of identical twins. TCRdb re-called the 5' RACE reads with MiXCR, one entry per CDR3 protein. The sample shows about 890,000 distinct CDR3 sequences, about 12% of them seen only once. This sample also belongs to another study, concerning yellow fever vaccine responses in identical twins.

The sample comprised PBMCs. These receptors were obtained from a woman aged 18-35 years in good health.

The chain recombines TRBV27 with TRBJ2-2; D might be TRBD1 (6 bases). The CDR3 covers 16 residues. Trimming cost V 2 bases and J 5 bases, with 15 bases left between them. Germline V gives CDR1 MNHEY, CDR2 SMNVEV (reference sequence). CDR3 sequence reads: CASSLRSGATTGELFF. As DNA, the CDR3 is TGTGCCAGCAGTTTAAGATCAGGGGCCACAACCGGGGAGCTGTTTTTT.

This clonotype was detected a few times. The J gene is TRBJ2-1, the V gene TRBV11-2; no reliable D call. The V gene's germline CDR1 is SGHAT and CDR2 FQNNGV. Trimming pared 3 bases from V and 0 bases from J, leaving 6 bases between. The CDR3 has 14 amino acids. This CDR3 is CASSFQYSYNEQFF. CDR3 in DNA: TGTGCCAGCAGCTTCCAGTACTCCTACAATGAGCAGTTCTTC.

V gene TRBV20-1 combines with J gene TRBJ1-2, with D possibly matching TRBD1 (6 bases). The CDR3 sequence is 10 residues long. From germline, CDR1 is DFQATT and CDR2 SNEGSKA (reference sequence). DNA for the CDR3: TGCACTGGACTAGTAGGGGGATACACCTTC. This encodes CTGLVGGYTF.

The gene calls are TRBV6-1 and TRBJ2-7; 7 positions match TRBD1. Germline loops: CDR1 MNHNS, CDR2 SASEGT. This CDR3 spans 13 amino acids. Unmatched junction bases numbered 6, after V lost 7 bases and J lost 3 bases. DNA of the CDR3: TGTGCCAGCACCGTGGGACAGTACTACGAGCAGTACTTC. It codes for CASTVGQYYEQYF.

This clonotype was picked up a small number of times. V usage is TRBV7-9 and J usage is TRBJ2-3, with D hard to call. The V end lost 2 bases, the J end lost 2 bases, and 8 bases lay between the germline ends. Germline-derived CDR1 and CDR2 are SEHNR and FQNEAQ (reference sequence). CDR3 length: 14 amino acids. In DNA form, the CDR3 reads TGTGCCAGCAGCTTATGGCCCTCCACAGATACGCAGTATTTT. Its protein product is CASSLWPSTDTQYF.

For the CDR3, the DNA is TGTGCCAGCAGTTACTCGACGGGACTAGCTAATGAGCAGTTCTTC. Protein: CASSYSTGLANEQFF. The rearrangement uses TRBV6-2 or TRBV6-3 and TRBJ2-1, with 9 nucleotides matching TRBD2. Germline loops: CDR1 MNHEY, CDR2 SVGEGT. The J segment lost 7 bases and the V segment lost 0 bases, leaving 4 bases of the junction unmatched. The CDR3 runs 15 residues.

This clonotype was counted a few times. The chain links TRBV5-1 to TRBJ1-1; D gene uncertain. Trimming pared 0 bases from V and 1 base from J, leaving 10 bases between. Per germline, CDR1 SGHRS and CDR2 YFSETQ. This CDR3 comprises 15 residues. CDR3 loop: CASSLVADTNTEAFF. CDR3 in DNA: TGCGCCAGCAGCTTGGTAGCAGATACGAACACTGAAGCTTTCTTT.

This clonotype turned up a few times. This rearrangement joins TRBV15 to TRBJ2-7; tentative D call: TRBD1 (5 bases). The CDR3 has 14 residues. Trimming cost V 0 bases and J 6 bases, with 12 bases left between them. CDR1 and CDR2 from the germline V gene are LNHNV and YYDKDF (reference sequence). The CDR3 protein is CATSRETGWREQYF. CDR3 sequence (DNA): TGTGCCACCAGCAGAGAAACAGGCTGGCGCGAGCAGTACTTC.

This clonotype was recorded a few times. The V gene is TRBV6-2 or TRBV6-3, the J gene TRBJ1-2, with a tentative D call TRBD1 (5 bases). Germline lookup yields CDR1 MNHEY and CDR2 SVGEGT. The CDR3 spans 16 residues. The V end lost 0 bases, the J end lost 4 bases, and 15 bases lay between the germline ends. The CDR3, as DNA: TGTGCCAGCAGTTACTCGGGACCGCGTCATCGCTATGGCTACACCTTC. It codes for CASSYSGPRHRYGYTF.

This clonotype has a handful of counts. The chain employs TRBV11-2 and TRBJ2-2, with D unclear. The CDR3 is 17 amino acids. The V gene lost 0 bases and the J gene lost 4 bases, with 15 bases spanning the gap. The germline V gene encodes CDR1 SGHAT and CDR2 FQNNGV. The CDR3 sequence: CASSLDVTASGTGELFF. The CDR3 DNA sequence: TGTGCCAGCAGCTTAGATGTTACAGCTTCGGGCACCGGGGAGCTGTTTTTT.

The table lists this clonotype with a few counts. The chain employs TRBV4-1 and TRBJ2-1; 7 bases are a match to TRBD2. The length of the CDR3 is 16 residues. CDR1 is MGHRA, CDR2 YSYEKL, per germline. The ends lost 1 base at V and 4 bases at J; junction bases unmatched: 7. Written as DNA, the CDR3 is TGCGCCAGCAGCCAAGTCGGGACTACCCCTTACAATGAGCAGTTCTTC. It encodes CASSQVGTTPYNEQFF.

This clonotype was counted a few times. This rearrangement joins TRBV2 to TRBJ2-1, with D perhaps matching TRBD2 (6 bases). Germline assignment: CDR1 SNHLY and CDR2 FYNNEI. The V and J ends lost 8 bases and 7 bases respectively, with 18 bases between them. CDR3 length: 14 residues. The CDR3, as DNA: TGTGCCAGCCCGAGAACTAGCACAGAAAATGAGCAGTTCTTC. Protein sequence: CASPRTSTENEQFF.

The V and J genes are TRBV12-3 or TRBV12-4 and TRBJ2-5; D uncertain. This CDR3 is built from 14 residues. Trimming took 3 bases from V and 4 from J, leaving 12 bases between them. CDR3 sequence reads: CASSLRLGIETQYF. CDR3 bases: TGTGCCAGCAGTTTGCGCCTAGGGATAGAGACCCAGTACTTC.

There are a few counts of this clonotype. The J gene is TRBJ2-3, the V gene TRBV25-1, with TRBD1 identical over 9 bases. CDR1 is MGHDK and CDR2 is SYGVNS in the germline V gene. There are 16 residues in the CDR3. The V gene end was trimmed by 2 bases and the J gene end by 2 bases; junction bases not matched to a gene: 5. CDR3 residues: CASSEMGTGFTDTQYF. The CDR3 DNA reads TGTGCCAGCAGTGAAATGGGGACAGGGTTCACAGATACGCAGTATTTT. The full variable domain, in which reference TRBV25-1 and TRBJ2-3 provide the parts outside the CDR3, is EADIYQTPRYLVIGTGKKITLECSQTMGHDKMYWYQQDPGMELHLIHYSYGVNSTEKGDLSSESTVSRIRTEHFPLTLESARPSHTSQYLCASSEMGTGFTDTQYFGPGTRLTVL.

This clonotype has just a few counts. The genes are TRBV28 and TRBJ2-2, with TRBD1 matching over 7 bases. Trimming cost V 2 bases and J 5 bases; bases outside gene matches: 11. This CDR3 is 17 amino acids long. Germline V lookup: CDR1 MDHEN, CDR2 SYDVKM. CDR3 sequence (DNA): TGTGCCAGCAGTTTACCCCCGGACAGGTTAGGGACCGGGGAGCTGTTTTTT. It translates to CASSLPPDRLGTGELFF.

The chain couples TRBV12-3 or TRBV12-4 to TRBJ2-2, with 10 bases fitting TRBD2. With 10 bases clipped from V and 2 bases from J, the junction kept 4 bases outside the gene matches. The CDR3 spans 14 residues. CDR3 amino acids: CANPSGSNTGELFF. CDR3 nucleotide sequence: TGTGCCAACCCTAGCGGGAGTAACACCGGGGAGCTGTTTTTT.

This clonotype was detected only a few times. The chain employs TRBV7-3 and TRBJ1-5; perhaps TRBD1 as D (6 bases). V shed 8 bases and J shed 0 bases, with 17 bases lying between them. Germline V gene sequence: CDR1 SGHTA, CDR2 FQGTGA. The CDR3 totals 16 residues. The CDR3 DNA follows: TGTGCCAGCCGACCTTCGGACAGTTATAGCAATCAGCCCCAGCATTTT. Translated: CASRPSDSYSNQPQHF.

The chain employs TRBV29-1 and TRBJ1-2; unclear D gene. The germline gives CDR1 SQVTM, CDR2 ANQGSEA. The CDR3 contains 11 residues. CDR3 in amino acids: CGTGEGYGYTF. The DNA for the CDR3 is TGCGGAACTGGGGAGGGCTATGGCTACACCTTC.

CDR3 in DNA: TGTGCCAGCAGCCCCCTGATTCAGGGGGTTGACGAGACCCAGTACTTC. Translation gives CASSPLIQGVDETQYF. This chain joins TRBV7-9 and TRBJ2-5; 7 positions match TRBD1. V lost 5 bases to trimming and J lost 5 bases; unmatched junction nucleotides: 14. Germline V CDR1 and CDR2: SEHNR, FQNEAQ (reference sequence). The CDR3 is 16 amino acids.

J is TRBJ1-6 and V is TRBV7-9, with 7 positions matching TRBD1. The CDR3 has 14 residues. Germline V CDR1 and CDR2: SEHNR, FQNEAQ (reference sequence). The junction had 6 bases not matched to a gene; V was cut back by 5 bases and J by 8 bases. CDR3 DNA: TGTGCCAGCAGCACCGGGACAGAGTATTCACCCCTCCACTTT. Its protein product is CASSTGTEYSPLHF.

A few counts support this clonotype. This sequence joins TRBV2 and TRBJ1-6; maybe TRBD1 (5 bases). In germline, CDR1 is SNHLY, CDR2 FYNNEI. The V and J ends lost 2 bases and 8 bases respectively, with 10 bases between them. There are 14 residues in the CDR3. The CDR3 nucleotides read TGTGCCAGCAGTGAAATGGGGGGTGATTCACCCCTCCACTTT. Amino acids: CASSEMGGDSPLHF. The full variable domain, with the rest looked up from reference TRBV2 and TRBJ1-6, is EPEVTQTPSHQVTQMGQEVILRCVPISNHLYFYWYRQILGQKVEFLVSFYNNEISEKSEIFDDQFSVERPDGSNFTLKIRSTKLEDSAMYFCASSEMGGDSPLHFGNGTRLTVT.

The rearrangement links TRBV5-1 to TRBJ2-1, with 7 bases fitting TRBD2. The junction had 13 bases not matched to a gene; V was cut back by 4 bases and J by 0 bases. CDR3 length equals 18 residues. Per the germline V gene, CDR1 is SGHRS and CDR2 is YFSETQ. The CDR3 DNA reads TGCGCCAGCAGCCAAAGCGGGGTTAGCTTAAACTCCTACAATGAGCAGTTCTTC. Translated: CASSQSGVSLNSYNEQFF.

This clonotype was detected a few times. This rearrangement joins TRBV10-2 to TRBJ2-1; 10 nucleotides agree with TRBD2. The CDR3 has 22 residues. V lost 5 bases and J lost 0; bases outside the gene matches: 22. Germline CDR1 and CDR2: WSHSY and SAAADI. The chain's CDR3 is CASSTRGIGASGSAYSYNEQFF. The CDR3 region has the DNA TGCGCCAGCAGTACGAGGGGGATTGGGGCTAGCGGGAGTGCATACTCCTACAATGAGCAGTTCTTC.

In this sample, this clonotype turned up many times. The V and J genes are TRBV3-1 and TRBJ1-1, with a weak D call TRBD1 (5 bases). Trimming removed 6 bases at V and 1 base at J, with 12 bases between. Germline CDR1 LGHDT, CDR2 YNNKEL (reference sequence). This CDR3 comprises 14 residues. The CDR3 region is CASRGVVRNTEAFF. CDR3 nucleotide sequence: TGTGCCAGCAGAGGGGTGGTAAGGAACACTGAAGCTTTCTTT.

This clonotype came up many times. V is TRBV28 and J is TRBJ2-7, with no clear D. This CDR3 contains 15 residues. Germline CDR1 and CDR2: MDHEN and SYDVKM. Trimming shortened V by 8 bases and J by 3 bases, and 20 bases separated the two germline ends. This CDR3 reads CASAVGRARFYEQYV. The CDR3 bases are TGTGCCAGCGCGGTCGGTCGTGCAAGGTTCTACGAGCAGTACGTC.

This clonotype has more than one count but fewer than ten. V usage is TRBV7-2 and J usage is TRBJ1-2; D possibly corresponds to TRBD1 (5 bases). Trimming shortened V by 4 bases and J by 3 bases, and 15 bases separated the two germline ends. The CDR3 is made up of 15 amino acids. Germline loops: CDR1 SGHTA, CDR2 FQGNSA. The CDR3 reads CASSSTGGVDYGYTF. CDR3 nucleotide sequence: TGTGCCAGCAGCTCCACCGGGGGGGTTGACTATGGCTACACCTTC.